Below are 6 T cell receptor beta chains sequenced from a single sample in a study of vaccination and CD4 T cells after COVID-19. This sample's treatment: roughly 11-day PBMC culture with coronavirus spike peptide pools or control peptides (ViraFEST assay). These receptors' targets are unknown. The Oncomine TCR Beta short-read assay generated sequence data from the DNA of cultured CD4+ T cells. TCRdb called the PCR reads again in MiXCR, with one record for every CDR3 protein. The repertoire includes 14,000 or so distinct CDR3 sequences, around 50% of them detected once, and 16% sits in the top ten. Sequenced input: CD4+ T cells from blood, cultured in vitro. These receptors came from a human donor who had recovered from COVID-19.

V usage is TRBV10-3 and J usage is TRBJ1-5; TRBD1 agrees at 8 bases. Germline CDR1 is ENHRY and CDR2 is SYGVKD. Trimming took 5 bases from V and 4 from J; bases not matched to a gene: 4. The length of the CDR3 is 14 residues. The CDR3 here is CAISNGQGNQPQHF. The CDR3 DNA sequence: TGTGCCATCAGTAACGGACAGGGAAATCAGCCCCAGCATTTT.

The chain couples TRBV7-9 to TRBJ2-5; unclear D gene. The CDR3 contains 14 residues. Trimming cost V 2 bases and J 2 bases, with 9 bases left between them. The germline V gene encodes CDR1 SEHNR and CDR2 FQNEAQ (reference sequence). CDR3 sequence: CASSLRSQQETQYF. The CDR3 DNA is TGTGCCAGCAGCTTACGATCACAGCAAGAGACCCAGTACTTC.

The chain links TRBV12-1 to TRBJ2-2. TRBV12-1 counts as a pseudogene. CDR3 length: 14 amino acids. CDR3 sequence reads: CASSFLQRTGELFF. CDR3 bases: TGTGCCAGCAGCTTTCTCCAGCGCACCGGGGAGCTGTTTTTT.

This clonotype was counted only a few times. The chain is built from TRBV19 and TRBJ1-5; no clear D. The ends were cut back, 3 bases at V and 4 bases at J, with 7 bases in the middle. Per germline, CDR1 LNHDA and CDR2 SQIVND (reference sequence). This CDR3 contains 13 residues. CDR3 nucleotides: TGTGCCAGTAGTATGGGAAGGAATCAGCCCCAGCATTTT. Translating it yields CASSMGRNQPQHF.

The rearrangement joins TRBV7-9 to TRBJ2-3; possible D gene TRBD1, 5 bases. This CDR3 contains 14 residues. V lost 5 bases to trimming and J lost 4 bases, with 13 bases between them. The germline V gene encodes CDR1 SEHNR and CDR2 FQNEAQ (reference sequence). As DNA, the CDR3 is TGTGCCAGCAGCCGAATGGACAACGCAGATACGCAGTATTTT. It yields the protein CASSRMDNADTQYF. The whole variable domain, remainder taken from reference TRBV7-9 and TRBJ2-3, is DTGVSQNPRHKITKRGQNVTFRCDPISEHNRLYWYRQTLGQGPEFLTYFQNEAQLEKSRLLSDRFSAERPKGSFSTLEIQRTEQGDSAMYLCASSRMDNADTQYFGPGTRLTVL.

This clonotype was recorded a few times. The V gene is TRBV2, the J gene TRBJ2-3, with unresolved D. Trimming removed 10 bases from V and 0 bases from J, with 14 bases in between. This CDR3 has 14 amino acids. Germline V gene lookup returns CDR1 SNHLY and CDR2 FYNNEI. CDR3 nucleotide sequence: TGTGCCACGCGCCCACTGGCTAGCACAGATACGCAGTATTTT. Amino acids: CATRPLASTDTQYF.